What follows are 26 T cell receptor beta chains derived from one specimen sequenced in a study of blood T cell repertoires in COVID-19. This table comes from immunoSEQ multiplex PCR, and its TCRdb copy is limited to in-frame clones, with some not included. The repertoire holds around 380,000 clones, 70% to 90% seen once, with 1.3% in the top ten. Input material: PBMCs or T cells enriched from blood (not recorded which). The receptor set was obtained from a man aged 30 to 39 who had recovered from COVID-19.

The CDR3 spells CASSQEPLDRTLHYEQYF. The CDR3 coding sequence is TGTGCCAGCAGCCAAGAACCTCTGGACAGGACATTACACTACGAGCAGTACTTC. The chain uses TRBV14 and TRBJ2-7; 7 nucleotides line up with TRBD1. J gave up 3 bases and V 0 bases, and 14 bases lay outside the gene matches. This CDR3 region has 18 residues. Germline V gene data show CDR1 as SGHDN and CDR2 as FVKESK.

V gene TRBV12-3 or TRBV12-4 combines with J gene TRBJ1-2; 7 nucleotides agree with TRBD1. The CDR3 has 13 residues. J gave up 4 bases and V 4 bases, and 3 bases lay outside the gene matches. The CDR3 DNA is TGTGCCAGCAGTTCCGGACAGGCCTATGGCTACACCTTC. Its translation is CASSSGQAYGYTF.

The chain links TRBV7-6 to TRBJ2-2, with D unclear. CDR1 is SGHVS and CDR2 is FNYEAQ in the germline V gene. The V and J ends lost 5 bases and 4 bases respectively, with 14 bases between them. The CDR3 covers 15 residues. The chain's CDR3 is CASSRSADSTGELFF. The CDR3 DNA follows: TGTGCCAGCAGCCGATCTGCGGATTCCACCGGGGAGCTGTTTTTT.

The genes are TRBV11-3 and TRBJ2-2; D remains ambiguous. CDR3 size: 13 residues. Germline V gene sequence: CDR1 SGHNT, CDR2 YENEEA. Trimming removed 5 bases at V and 1 base at J, with 5 bases between. In DNA, the CDR3 is TGTGCCAGCAGCCCCAAGAACACCGGGGAGCTGTTTTTT. This sequence encodes CASSPKNTGELFF.

This chain connects TRBV6-2 or TRBV6-3 to TRBJ2-1, with a possible D match to TRBD1 (6 bases). This CDR3 has 16 residues. The V end was cut by 6 bases, the J end by 8 bases, with 23 bases between. Per germline, CDR1 MNHEY and CDR2 SVGEGT. The CDR3 DNA reads TGTGCCAGCAGCCCTCAAGGGGGACCACTATGGGATGAGCAGTTCTTC. It translates to CASSPQGGPLWDEQFF.

This clone was found a few times. The V call is TRBV5-1, the J call TRBJ1-6, with unresolved D. The CDR3 is 15 residues long. V dropped 4 bases and J dropped 1 base, with 9 bases sitting between them. Germline CDR1 is SGHRS and CDR2 is YFSETQ. The CDR3 loop reads CASSPSESYNSPLHF. The DNA for the CDR3 is TGCGCCAGCAGCCCGTCGGAGTCCTATAATTCACCCCTCCACTTT.

This clone turned up a few times. The V gene is TRBV6-5, the J gene TRBJ1-6; 7 bases fit TRBD1. CDR3 length equals 15 residues. V shed 6 bases, J shed 1 base, and the junction held 3 bases outside the gene matches. Germline V gives CDR1 MNHEY, CDR2 SVGAGI. The chain's CDR3 is CASRPQGSYNSPLHF. CDR3 DNA sequence: TGTGCCAGCAGGCCACAGGGGTCCTATAATTCACCCCTCCACTTT.

The V gene is TRBV19, the J gene TRBJ2-7; 7 bases line up with TRBD1. The CDR3 loop spans 15 amino acids. The V and J ends lost 5 bases and 3 bases, in that order; junction bases with no gene match: 10. The germline CDR1 and CDR2 sequences are LNHDA and SQIVND (reference sequence). CDR3 in DNA: TGTGCCAGTAGTCCTGATCCGGGACAGCTCTACGAGCAGTACTTC. Translation gives CASSPDPGQLYEQYF.

In its sample, this clone was seen once. The chain combines TRBV28 with TRBJ1-3; 7 bases align to TRBD1. The CDR3 spans 14 residues. The germline V gene encodes CDR1 MDHEN and CDR2 SYDVKM. J was trimmed by 2 bases and V by 5 bases; bases with no gene match: 3. The CDR3 sequence is CASSEGQTGNTIYF. Written as DNA, the CDR3 is TGTGCCAGCAGTGAGGGACAGACTGGAAACACCATATATTTT.

V gene TRBV7-9 combines with J gene TRBJ2-1, with TRBD2 identical over 10 bases. V gave up 1 base and J gave up 5 bases; unmatched junction bases: 2. The CDR3 loop spans 15 amino acids. Looked up from germline, CDR1 is SEHNR and CDR2 is FQNEAQ (reference sequence). The CDR3 sequence: CASSLERGGNNEQFF. CDR3 nucleotides: TGTGCCAGCAGCTTAGAGCGGGGGGGAAACAATGAGCAGTTCTTC.

The chain couples TRBV3-1 (or the pseudogene TRBV3-2) to TRBJ2-5; D is ambiguous. V was cut by 0 bases and J by 2 bases, with 10 bases left in between. This CDR3 contains 15 residues. Germline CDR1 LGHDT, CDR2 YNNKEL (reference sequence). Written as DNA, the CDR3 is TGTGCCAGCAGCCAAGATTACAGCTCACAAGAGACCCAGTACTTC. It codes for CASSQDYSSQETQYF.

The gene calls are TRBV9 and TRBJ1-5, with TRBD1 matching 7 bases. Germline CDR1 reads SGDLS; CDR2 reads YYNGEE. The CDR3 contains 14 residues. V lost 3 bases to trimming and J lost 6 bases; unmatched junction nucleotides: 6. In DNA, the CDR3 is TGTGCCAGCAGCGGAGACAGGGCAGGTCAGCCCCAGCATTTT. Translated, it gives CASSGDRAGQPQHF.

The rearrangement joins TRBV4-3 to TRBJ1-4; 8 bases align to TRBD1. V trimming: 4 bases; J trimming: 8 bases; junction bases outside the gene matches: 6. Germline V gives CDR1 LGHNA, CDR2 YSLEER. This CDR3 has 14 amino acids. The CDR3 coding sequence is TGCGCCAGCAGCCCGGACAGGGCACGGGAAAAACTGTTTTTT. It is translated as CASSPDRAREKLFF.

This chain links TRBV7-9 with TRBJ1-6, with a possible D match to TRBD1 (6 bases). Looked up from germline, CDR1 is SEHNR and CDR2 is FQNEAQ (reference sequence). CDR3 length equals 16 residues. Trimming removed 2 bases at V and 9 bases at J, with 17 bases between. The CDR3 region has the DNA TGTGCCAGCAGCTTATACCTACAGGGAATTGGTTCACCCCTCCACTTT. Its translation: CASSLYLQGIGSPLHF.

This chain joins TRBV18 and TRBJ1-1; 7 bases match TRBD1. Trimming took 3 bases from V and 6 from J; bases not matched to a gene: 4. Germline lookup yields CDR1 KGHSH and CDR2 LQKENI. CDR3 length: 13 amino acids. CDR3 DNA: TGTGCCAGCTCACCGGGGACAGACTCTGAAGCTTTCTTT. Translation: CASSPGTDSEAFF. The whole variable domain, remainder taken from reference TRBV18 and TRBJ1-1, is NAGVMQNPRHLVRRRGQEARLRCSPMKGHSHVYWYRQLPEEGLKFMVYLQKENIIDESGMPKERFSAEFPKEGPSILRIQQVVRGDSAAYFCASSPGTDSEAFFGQGTRLTVV.

V and J are TRBV5-6 and TRBJ1-2; tentative D call: TRBD1 (6 bases). The V and J ends lost 1 base and 8 bases respectively, with 15 bases between them. Germline CDR1 and CDR2: SGHDT and YYEEEE. The CDR3 loop spans 14 amino acids. The CDR3 bases are TGTGCCAGCAGCTTGACCGGAATCCAGGGGGGCTACACCTTC. Translation gives CASSLTGIQGGYTF.

The rearrangement joins TRBV9 to TRBJ2-1; TRBD2 matches 12 bases. Trimming removed 1 base from V and 7 bases from J; junction bases left unmatched: 3. The CDR3 runs 15 residues. Germline loops: CDR1 SGDLS, CDR2 YYNGEE. CDR3: CASSVTSGGNNEQFF. For the CDR3, the DNA is TGTGCCAGCAGCGTAACTAGCGGGGGGAATAATGAGCAGTTCTTC.

This chain uses TRBV6-5 with TRBJ2-7; 8 nucleotides agree with TRBD1. The CDR3 is 14 residues long. V shed 7 bases, J shed 10 bases, and the junction held 15 bases outside the gene matches. Germline V lookup: CDR1 MNHEY, CDR2 SVGAGI. The CDR3 DNA is TGTGCCAGCACCAAATCAGGGGGCGAAAGACGTCAGTACTTC. It translates to CASTKSGGERRQYF.

The rearrangement uses TRBV14 and TRBJ2-7, with 10 bases matching TRBD1. The junction had 10 bases not matched to a gene; V was cut back by 5 bases and J by 0 bases. Looked up from germline, CDR1 is SGHDN and CDR2 is FVKESK. The CDR3 is 17 residues long. DNA of the CDR3: TGTGCCAGCAGCGGGAACCCGGGACAGGGGACCTCCTACGAGCAGTACTTC. It codes for CASSGNPGQGTSYEQYF.

The chain links TRBV10-1 to TRBJ2-1; 8 positions agree with TRBD2. The junction had 5 bases not matched to a gene; V was cut back by 2 bases and J by 5 bases. CDR1 WNHNN and CDR2 SYGVQD come from the germline V gene (reference sequence). This CDR3 has 15 residues. The CDR3 DNA is TGCGCCAGCAGTGAGGAAGCGGGGGCGAACAATGAGCAGTTCTTC. This translates into CASSEEAGANNEQFF.

The chain joins TRBV25-1 to TRBJ1-3, with D possibly being TRBD1 (5 bases). There are 14 residues in the CDR3. Per germline, CDR1 MGHDK and CDR2 SYGVNS. The V end lost 2 bases, the J end lost 4 bases, and 9 bases lay between the germline ends. The CDR3 coding sequence is TGTGCCAGCAGTGAAGTAGGGGTAGGAAACACCATATATTTT. Residues: CASSEVGVGNTIYF.

This clone came up once. V usage is TRBV9 and J usage is TRBJ1-2; D is perhaps TRBD1 (6 bases). From germline, CDR1 is SGDLS and CDR2 YYNGEE. The CDR3 extends over 11 amino acids. V shed 8 bases and J shed 10 bases, with 15 bases lying between them. The CDR3 nucleotides read TGTGCCAGTCGTGAACAGGGCCCCTACACCTTC. It is translated as CASREQGPYTF.

The V call is TRBV9, the J call TRBJ1-4, with D unresolved. CDR3 length equals 18 residues. Germline CDR1 reads SGDLS; CDR2 reads YYNGEE. V lost 2 bases and J lost 8, with 25 bases in between. CDR3 nucleotides: TGTGCCAGCAGCGTCGATCGTACGGGTCGAGCTGAGAGCGAAAAACTGTTTTTT. Protein sequence: CASSVDRTGRAESEKLFF. The whole variable domain, filled in from reference TRBV9 and TRBJ1-4, reads DSGVTQTPKHLITATGQRVTLRCSPRSGDLSVYWYQQSLDQGLQFLIQYYNGEERAKGNILERFSAQQFPDLHSELNLSSLELGDSALYFCASSVDRTGRAESEKLFFGSGTQLSVL.

This chain connects TRBV10-1 to TRBJ2-5, with TRBD2 identical over 10 bases. The junction had 2 bases not matched to a gene; V was cut back by 3 bases and J by 4 bases. The CDR3 contains 14 residues. Per the germline V gene, CDR1 is WNHNN and CDR2 is SYGVQD (reference sequence). The CDR3 spells CASSEKRGGETQYF. CDR3 sequence (DNA): TGCGCCAGCAGTGAAAAGCGGGGGGGAGAGACCCAGTACTTC.

The J gene is TRBJ2-7, the V gene TRBV7-9; 7 nucleotides align to TRBD2. CDR1 and CDR2 (germline): SEHNR, FQNEAQ (reference sequence). CDR3 length equals 13 residues. Trimming took 5 bases from V and 3 from J; bases not matched to a gene: 4. The CDR3: CASSLGLHYEQYF. CDR3 bases: TGTGCCAGCAGCCTGGGACTACACTACGAGCAGTACTTC.

The V gene is TRBV18, the J gene TRBJ2-7; D is unclear. CDR3 length: 15 amino acids. Germline lookup yields CDR1 KGHSH and CDR2 LQKENI. Trimming stripped 2 bases from V and 1 base from J, with 12 bases between. CDR3 amino acids: CASSPIASSSYEQYF. The CDR3 coding sequence is TGTGCCAGCTCACCAATAGCATCCTCGTCCTACGAGCAGTACTTC.